This T cell receptor beta chain was profiled in a study of cytomegalovirus exposure and HLA in healthy donors. Study-level points and caveats: Rare TCR sequences dominated, though some public TCRs recurred in many donors. Presence/absence analysis assumed near-uniform sequencing depth across donors.

PCR used 60 Vbeta primers and 13 Jbeta primers. Produced via immunoSEQ multiplex PCR; TCRdb's table is partial and in-frame only. Among some 180,000 clones listed, 9.5% were seen once. This clone was picked up a small number of times. No antigen is known for it. V lost 5 bases, J lost 2 bases, and 13 bases lay in between. This CDR3 is 14 amino acids long. CDR1 and CDR2 (germline): SGDLS, YYNGEE. Input material: PBMCs. The source is a woman between 25 and 40 years old in good health and CMV-seropositive. The rearrangement joins TRBV9 to TRBJ1-2, with a tentative D call TRBD1 (6 bases). The CDR3 loop reads CASRDLQGNYGYTF. The CDR3 bases are TGTGCCAGCAGGGACTTACAGGGAAACTATGGCTACACCTTC.